The TCR beta chain described here comes from a study of Ad26.COV2.S vaccination and SARS-CoV-2 variants. Findings and caveats of the study: Once vaccination had occurred, spike-specific CD8+ and CD4+ T cell responses reportedly showed substantial breadth.

The sample's treatment: some 20 received Ad26.COV2.S at low or high dose, single or two shots; roughly 5 received placebo; per-sample allocation not given. Samples were taken on day 63 after the first vaccine or placebo injection. Aged 18-55 years, donor was enrolled in Boston in the early 2020s. Deletions cut 2 bases from V and 9 bases from J, with 18 bases between. The CDR3 is 15 amino acids. Germline assignment: CDR1 SGHRS and CDR2 YFSETQ. This clone was detected many times. No antigen is known for it. Data came from immunoSEQ multiplex PCR; TCRdb stores just in-frame clones and leaves some out. The top ten clones hold around 3% of a sample with about 280,000 clones, over 75% of them seen once.

This sample comprised peripheral blood, obtained in a trial of Ad26.COV2.S vaccine versus placebo. The genes are TRBV5-1 and TRBJ2-1; the D gene could be TRBD1 or TRBD2 (6 bases each). The clonotype comes from a person aged 18-60 years who received the Ad26.COV2.S COVID-19 vaccine or a placebo. The CDR3 spells CASSFSEQGSGEQFF. The DNA of the CDR3 is TGCGCCAGCAGCTTTTCCGAACAGGGTAGCGGTGAGCAGTTCTTC. Variable domain in full (rest from reference TRBV5-1 and TRBJ2-1): KAGVTQTPRYLIKTRGQQVTLSCSPISGHRSVSWYQQTPGQGLQFLFEYFSETQRNKGNFPGRFSGRQFSNSRSEMNVSTLELGDSALYLCASSFSEQGSGEQFFGPGTRLTVL.